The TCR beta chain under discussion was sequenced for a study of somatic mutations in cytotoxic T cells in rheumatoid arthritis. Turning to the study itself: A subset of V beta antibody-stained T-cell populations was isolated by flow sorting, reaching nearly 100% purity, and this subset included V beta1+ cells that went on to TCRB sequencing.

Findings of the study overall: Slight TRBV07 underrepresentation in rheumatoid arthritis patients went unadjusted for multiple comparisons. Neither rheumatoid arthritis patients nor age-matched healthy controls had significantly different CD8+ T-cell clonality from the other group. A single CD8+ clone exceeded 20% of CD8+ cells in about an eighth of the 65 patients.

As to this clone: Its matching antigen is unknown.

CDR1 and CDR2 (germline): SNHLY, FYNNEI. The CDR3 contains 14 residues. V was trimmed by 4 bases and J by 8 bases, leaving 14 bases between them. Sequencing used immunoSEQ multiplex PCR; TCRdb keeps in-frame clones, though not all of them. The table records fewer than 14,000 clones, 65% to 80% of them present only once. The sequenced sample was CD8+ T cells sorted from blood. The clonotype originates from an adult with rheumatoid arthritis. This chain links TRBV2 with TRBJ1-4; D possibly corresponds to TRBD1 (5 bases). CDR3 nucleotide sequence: TGTGCCAGCAGTGGGGCAGGGTTGGGAGAAAAACTGTTTTTT. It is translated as CASSGAGLGEKLFF.